The clone carrying this T cell receptor beta chain occurred a few times. What it binds is unknown. These data belong to a study of T-cell memory formation after mild COVID-19. Findings and caveats of the study: Confirmation was lacking for SARS-CoV-2 specificity of second-wave clones that peaked on day 37. For contracting clones, CD4+ ones sat mainly in CM and EM, CD8+ in EMRA.

TCRdb fed the 5' RACE reads into MiXCR, producing one record per CDR3 protein. The repertoire holds 300,000 or so distinct CDR3 sequences, with 15% to 20% as singletons. The sequenced sample was PBMCs or a T cell subset sorted from them (not recorded which). This receptor was obtained from a man between 18 and 29 years old who had mild COVID-19 (a few samples of this study predate the infection). Cell type and time point are not known.

The CDR3 sequence is CASRGPGNTGELFF. In nucleotides, the CDR3 is TGTGCCAGCAGGGGTCCTGGGAACACCGGGGAGCTGTTTTTT. The V and J genes are TRBV27 and TRBJ2-2; D remains unclear. Germline V CDR1 and CDR2: MNHEY, SMNVEV (reference sequence). The V end was cut by 6 bases, the J end by 1 base, with 9 bases between. The CDR3 loop spans 14 amino acids.